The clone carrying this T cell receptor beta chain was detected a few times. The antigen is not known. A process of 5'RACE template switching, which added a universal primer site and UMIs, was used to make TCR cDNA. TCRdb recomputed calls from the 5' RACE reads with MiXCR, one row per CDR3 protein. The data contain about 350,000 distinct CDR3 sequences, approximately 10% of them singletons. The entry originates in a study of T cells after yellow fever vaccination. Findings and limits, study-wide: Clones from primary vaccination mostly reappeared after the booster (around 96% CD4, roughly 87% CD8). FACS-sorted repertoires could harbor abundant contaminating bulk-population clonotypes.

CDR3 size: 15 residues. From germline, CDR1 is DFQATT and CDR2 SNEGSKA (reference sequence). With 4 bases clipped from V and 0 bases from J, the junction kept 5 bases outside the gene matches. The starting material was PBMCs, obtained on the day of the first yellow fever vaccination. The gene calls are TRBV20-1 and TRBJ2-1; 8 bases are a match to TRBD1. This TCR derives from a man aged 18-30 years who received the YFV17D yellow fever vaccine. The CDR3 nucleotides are TGCAGTGCTACCCACAGGGGGGTCTCCTACAATGAGCAGTTCTTC. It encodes CSATHRGVSYNEQFF.